This T cell receptor beta chain was observed in a study of T cell responses to AZD1222 COVID-19 vaccine. Overall study results and limits: Seropositivity was recorded at baseline in only 6 or 7 AZD1222 recipients. Nearly half of spike-specific TCRs reportedly go after variant regions that carry no mutations. CD4 TCRs linked to vaccination spanned spike, dominating at 160-218 and 743-854.

Comment on this clone: The antigen remains undetermined.

This table comes from immunoSEQ multiplex PCR, and its TCRdb copy is limited to in-frame clones, with some not included. Among approximately 190,000 clones listed, approximately 91% were seen once. V was shortened by 6 bases and J by 5 bases, with 16 bases between the two germline ends. The germline V gene has CDR1 SQVTM and CDR2 ANQGSEA. This CDR3 region has 13 residues. The chain employs TRBV29-1 and TRBJ1-2, with D hard to call. Sample: peripheral blood, taken on day 0 of AZD1222 vaccination. The sequence was collected from an adult in good health. CDR3 sequence reads: CSVDGVPRYGYTF. In nucleotides, the CDR3 is TGCAGCGTGGACGGGGTTCCGAGATATGGCTACACCTTC.